The subject of this entry is one T cell receptor (beta chain). Its cognate antigen is unknown. The data are from a study of shared clonotypes between healthy human individuals. Every subset had its genomic DNA shared out evenly among several immunoSEQ plates. The method was immunoSEQ multiplex PCR; TCRdb's version includes in-frame clones alone and lacks a portion of them. Of about 1.5 million clones in the sample, around 98% were seen once. Germline V lookup: CDR1 SGHVS, CDR2 FQNEAQ. V shed 5 bases and J 0 bases; nucleotides not matched to a gene: 4. The CDR3 consists of 14 residues. Study outcomes and limitations: Shared clonotypes across all four donors exceeded non-shared ones in generation probability. Generally, estimated richness proved larger in naive subsets than it did in memory subsets. Measured sharing among donors was expected to vary with sequencing depth.

The clonotype was recovered from a man between 25 and 39 years old in good health. Sequenced sample: naive CD4+ T cells sorted from blood. Subset in this sample: CD45RA+ positively selected. The chain has TRBV7-8 and TRBJ2-7, with 7 bases that match TRBD1. The DNA of the CDR3 is TGTGCCAGCAGCAACAGGGGTAGCTCCTACGAGCAGTACTTC. Its protein product is CASSNRGSSYEQYF. Full variable domain (missing parts from reference TRBV7-8 and TRBJ2-7): GAGVSQSPRYKVAKRGQDVALRCDPISGHVSLFWYQQALGQGPEFLTYFQNEAQLDKSGLPSDRFFAERPEGSVSTLKIQRTQQEDSAVYLCASSNRGSSYEQYFGPGTRLTVT.